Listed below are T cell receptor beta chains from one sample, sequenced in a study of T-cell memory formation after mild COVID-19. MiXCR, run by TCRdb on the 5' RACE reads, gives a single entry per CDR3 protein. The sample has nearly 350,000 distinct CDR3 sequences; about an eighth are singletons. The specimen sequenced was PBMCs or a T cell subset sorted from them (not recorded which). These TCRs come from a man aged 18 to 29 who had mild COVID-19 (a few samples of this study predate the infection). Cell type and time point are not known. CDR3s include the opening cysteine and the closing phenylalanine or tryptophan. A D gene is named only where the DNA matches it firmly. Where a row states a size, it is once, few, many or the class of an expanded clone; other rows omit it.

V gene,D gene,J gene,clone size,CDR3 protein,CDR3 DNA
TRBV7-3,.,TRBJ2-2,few,CASTRSSNTGELFF,TGTGCCAGCACCCGAAGCTCGAACACCGGGGAGCTGTTTTTT
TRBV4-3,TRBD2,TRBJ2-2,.,CASSQDRLAGTGELFF,TGCGCCAGCAGCCAAGATCGCCTAGCGGGCACCGGGGAGCTGTTTTTT
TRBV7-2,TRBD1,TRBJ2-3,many,CASLLGQRGFTDTQYF,TGTGCCAGCCTATTGGGACAGAGAGGATTCACAGATACGCAGTATTTT
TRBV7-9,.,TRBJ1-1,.,CASRVGNGVDTEAFF,TGTGCCAGCAGAGTAGGGAATGGAGTAGACACTGAAGCTTTCTTT
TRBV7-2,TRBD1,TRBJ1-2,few,CASSLGGGTANYGYTF,TGTGCCAGCAGCCTAGGTGGCGGGACAGCTAACTATGGCTACACCTTC
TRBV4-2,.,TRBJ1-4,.,CASSQEAGINEKLFF,TGTGCCAGCAGCCAAGAGGCTGGGATTAATGAAAAACTGTTTTTT
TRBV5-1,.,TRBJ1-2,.,CASSFGGEGYTF,TGCGCCAGCAGCTTCGGAGGGGAAGGCTACACCTTC
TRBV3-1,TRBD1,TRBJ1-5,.,CASSLSGTGRNQPQHF,TGTGCCAGCAGCCTGTCCGGGACAGGAAGGAATCAGCCCCAGCATTTT
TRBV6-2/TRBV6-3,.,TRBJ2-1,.,CASSYRSQGGYNEQFF,TGTGCCAGCAGTTACCGGTCGCAGGGGGGCTACAATGAGCAGTTCTTC
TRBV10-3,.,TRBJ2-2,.,CAIGSGMAGELFF,TGTGCCATCGGGAGTGGGATGGCCGGGGAGCTGTTTTTT
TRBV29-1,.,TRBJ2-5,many,CSVEPLDSQETQYF,TGCAGCGTTGAGCCTTTAGACAGCCAAGAGACCCAGTACTTC
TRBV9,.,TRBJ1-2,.,CASSVAAGGGYTF,TGTGCCAGCAGCGTTGCCGCTGGAGGTGGCTACACCTTC
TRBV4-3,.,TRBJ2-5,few,CASSQGPDYRETQYF,TGCGCCAGCAGCCAAGGACCAGACTACCGGGAGACCCAGTACTTC
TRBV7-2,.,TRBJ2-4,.,CASSPGGAAKNIQYF,TGTGCCAGCAGCCCCGGAGGTGCAGCCAAAAACATTCAGTACTTC
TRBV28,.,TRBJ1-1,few,CASRPQGTEAFF,TGTGCCAGCAGACCCCAAGGCACTGAAGCTTTCTTT
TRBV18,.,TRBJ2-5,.,CASSPRTQETQCF,TGTGCCAGCTCACCTCGGACACAAGAGACCCAGTGCTTC
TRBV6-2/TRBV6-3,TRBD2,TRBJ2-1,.,CASDPGGAREQFF,TGTGCCAGCGATCCCGGGGGGGCCCGTGAGCAGTTCTTC
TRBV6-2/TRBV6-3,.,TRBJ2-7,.,CASSYSISGSSYEQYF,TGTGCCAGCAGTTACTCGATATCCGGGAGCTCCTACGAGCAGTACTTC
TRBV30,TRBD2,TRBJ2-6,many,CAWSKLRGAGANVLTF,TGTGCCTGGAGTAAGCTGCGGGGGGCTGGGGCCAACGTCCTGACTTTC
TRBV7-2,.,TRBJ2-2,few,CASSRRQREAGELFF,TGTGCCAGCAGCCGACGACAGAGGGAGGCCGGGGAGCTGTTTTTT
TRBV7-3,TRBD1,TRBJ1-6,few,CASSLGTENSPLHF,TGTGCCAGCAGCTTAGGGACAGAGAATTCACCCCTCCACTTT
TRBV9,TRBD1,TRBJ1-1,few,CASGPGGAYTEAFF,TGTGCCAGCGGACCAGGGGGCGCTTACACTGAAGCTTTCTTT
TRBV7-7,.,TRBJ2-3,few,CAVGTGLGTDTQYF,TGTGCCGTCGGAACGGGACTGGGCACAGATACGCAGTATTTT
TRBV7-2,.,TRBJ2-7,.,CASSLAKTDKGLF,TGTGCCAGCAGCTTAGCGAAGACAGACAAGGGGCTCTTC
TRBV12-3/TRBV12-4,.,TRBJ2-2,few,CASSLAEKNTGELFF,TGTGCCAGCAGTTTAGCGGAGAAGAACACCGGGGAGCTGTTTTTT
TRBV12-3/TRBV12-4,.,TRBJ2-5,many,CASSLGRAETQYF,TGTGCCAGCAGTTTAGGCAGGGCAGAGACCCAGTACTTC
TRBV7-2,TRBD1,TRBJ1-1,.,CASRERQGGNTEAFF,TGTGCCAGCAGAGAAAGACAGGGTGGGAACACTGAAGCTTTCTTT
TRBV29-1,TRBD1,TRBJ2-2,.,CSAKGQAAAGELFF,TGCAGCGCGAAAGGACAGGCGGCGGCCGGGGAGCTGTTTTTT
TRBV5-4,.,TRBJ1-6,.,CASSRDGGRGSPLHF,TGTGCCAGCAGCCGGGACGGTGGTAGGGGTTCACCCCTCCACTTT
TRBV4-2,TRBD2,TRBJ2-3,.,CASSQEKRGGPDTQYF,TGTGCCAGCAGCCAAGAAAAGCGGGGGGGACCAGATACGCAGTATTTT
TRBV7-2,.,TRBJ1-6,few,CASSFPTGKNSPLHF,TGTGCCAGCAGCTTTCCCACAGGGAAGAATTCACCCCTCCACTTT
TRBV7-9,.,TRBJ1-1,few,CASRGLIGEAFF,TGTGCCAGCAGAGGGTTGATTGGTGAAGCTTTCTTT
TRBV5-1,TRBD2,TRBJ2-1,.,CASSLGPGLAGNEQFF,TGCGCCAGCAGCCTAGGCCCGGGACTAGCGGGCAATGAGCAGTTCTTC
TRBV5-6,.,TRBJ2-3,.,CASSQKGADTQYF,TGTGCCAGCAGCCAGAAGGGTGCAGATACGCAGTATTTT
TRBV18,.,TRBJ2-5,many,CASSPPNGGSEGTQYF,TGTGCCAGCTCACCACCGAACGGGGGATCCGAGGGGACCCAGTACTTC
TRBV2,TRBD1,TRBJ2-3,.,CASSNSQGGGTDTQYF,TGTGCCAGCAGTAACTCACAGGGGGGCGGGACAGATACGCAGTATTTT
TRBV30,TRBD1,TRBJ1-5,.,CAWSVIRDSSTSSNQPQHF,TGTGCCTGGAGTGTAATCCGGGACAGTTCCACGAGCAGCAATCAGCCCCAGCATTTT
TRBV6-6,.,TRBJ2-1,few,CASGAEQFF,TGTGCCAGCGGAGCTGAGCAGTTCTTC
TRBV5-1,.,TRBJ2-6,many,CASSLDSNLGSGANVLTF,TGCGCCAGCAGCTTGGATTCAAACCTTGGCTCTGGGGCCAACGTCCTGACTTTC
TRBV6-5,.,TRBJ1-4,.,CASSRTGTFPGKLFF,TGTGCCAGCAGTAGAACCGGGACCTTTCCGGGAAAACTGTTTTTT
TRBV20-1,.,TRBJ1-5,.,CSAIGDIDQPQHF,TGCAGTGCTATCGGGGACATTGATCAGCCCCAGCATTTT
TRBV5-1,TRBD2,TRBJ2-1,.,CASSLTSGGEFF,TGCGCCAGCAGCTTGACCTCGGGGGGGGAGTTCTTC
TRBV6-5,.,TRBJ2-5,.,CASSYSGRRSTQYF,TGTGCCAGCAGTTACTCTGGCAGGAGGTCCACCCAGTACTTC
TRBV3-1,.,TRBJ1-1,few,CASSSRLGRNTEAFF,TGTGCCAGCAGCAGTCGACTGGGCCGGAACACTGAAGCTTTCTTT
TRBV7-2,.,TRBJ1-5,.,CASSRDTDQPKHF,TGTGCCAGCAGCCGTGATACAGATCAGCCCAAGCATTTT
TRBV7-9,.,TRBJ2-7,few,CASSSPGEYEQYF,TGTGCCAGCAGTTCCCCGGGGGAATACGAGCAGTACTTC
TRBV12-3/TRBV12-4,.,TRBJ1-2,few,CASSRIGEIGYGYTF,TGTGCCAGCAGCCGGATTGGGGAGATCGGCTATGGCTACACCTTC
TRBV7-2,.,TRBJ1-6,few,CASSTRGGYNSPLHF,TGTGCCAGCAGCACCCGCGGGGGTTATAATTCACCCCTCCACTTT
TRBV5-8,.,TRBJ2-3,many,CASSFRGFATDTQYF,TGTGCCAGCAGCTTTAGGGGATTTGCAACAGATACGCAGTATTTT
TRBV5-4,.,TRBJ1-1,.,CASSFEMGMNTEAFF,TGTGCCAGCAGCTTCGAAATGGGGATGAACACTGAAGCTTTCTTT
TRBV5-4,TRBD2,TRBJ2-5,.,CASREGTSMETQYF,TGTGCCAGCAGGGAGGGGACTAGCATGGAGACCCAGTACTTC
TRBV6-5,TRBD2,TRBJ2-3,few,CASSYAGGGEPLDTQYF,TGTGCCAGCAGTTACGCGGGGGGGGGGGAGCCTTTGGATACGCAGTATTTT
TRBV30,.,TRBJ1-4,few,CAWSEGTGILEKLFF,TGTGCCTGGAGCGAAGGGACGGGGATTTTGGAAAAACTGTTTTTT
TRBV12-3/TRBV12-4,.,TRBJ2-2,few,CASSATGRGTGELFF,TGTGCCAGCAGCGCAACAGGGAGGGGCACCGGGGAGCTGTTTTTT
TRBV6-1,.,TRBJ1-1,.,CASSDRAFF,TGTGCCAGCAGTGATCGGGCTTTCTTT
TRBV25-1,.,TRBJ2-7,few,CASISTVDYEQYF,TGTGCCAGCATATCAACAGTTGACTACGAGCAGTACTTC
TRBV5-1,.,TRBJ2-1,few,CASTRGDNEQFF,TGCGCCAGCACGCGTGGGGACAATGAGCAGTTCTTC
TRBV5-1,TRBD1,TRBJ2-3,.,CASSRGTGYTDTQYF,TGCGCCAGCAGCCGGGGGACAGGGTACACAGATACGCAGTATTTT
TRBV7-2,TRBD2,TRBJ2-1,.,CASSLRGGGYNEQFF,TGTGCCAGCAGCTTAAGGGGCGGGGGCTACAATGAGCAGTTCTTC
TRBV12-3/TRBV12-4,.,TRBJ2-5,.,CASSPLTGDQETQYF,TGTGCCAGCAGTCCCTTAACGGGGGACCAAGAGACCCAGTACTTC